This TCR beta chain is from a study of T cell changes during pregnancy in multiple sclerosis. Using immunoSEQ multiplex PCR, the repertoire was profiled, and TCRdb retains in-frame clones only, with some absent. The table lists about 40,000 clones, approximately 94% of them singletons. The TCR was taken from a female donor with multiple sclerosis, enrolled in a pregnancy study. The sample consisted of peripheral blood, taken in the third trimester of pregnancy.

The CDR3 here is CASSFWGVGGGTEAFF. DNA for the CDR3: TGTGCCAGCAGTTTTTGGGGTGTGGGCGGAGGCACTGAAGCTTTCTTT. The gene calls are TRBV27 and TRBJ1-1; D gene ambiguous. V lost 3 bases and J 4 bases, leaving 18 bases between the germline ends. The germline V gene has CDR1 MNHEY and CDR2 SMNVEV (reference sequence). The CDR3 is 16 residues long.